The clone carrying this TCR beta chain was detected a few times. Its specificity is unknown. This specimen comes from a study of T-cell memory formation after mild COVID-19. TCRdb re-derived calls from the 5' RACE reads in MiXCR, one entry per CDR3 protein. The repertoire holds over 120,000 distinct CDR3 sequences, under 30% seen once, with roughly a quarter in the top ten. Study observations and caveats: CM and EM subsets held most contracting CD4+ clones; EMRA held CD8+ ones.

The germline V gene has CDR1 PRHDT and CDR2 FYEKMQ (reference sequence). J lost 5 bases, V lost 5 bases, and 10 bases had no gene match. The CDR3 is made up of 15 amino acids. Sequencing was done on a sample of PBMCs or a T cell subset sorted from them (not recorded which). The chain is built from TRBV13 and TRBJ2-5; 8 bases align to TRBD1. The TCR sequence derives from an adult woman who had mild COVID-19 (a few samples of this study predate the infection). Cell type and time point are not known. As DNA, the CDR3 is TGTGCCAGCAGCCGGACAGGGCGAGCAGGGGAGACCCAGTACTTC. Its protein product is CASSRTGRAGETQYF.